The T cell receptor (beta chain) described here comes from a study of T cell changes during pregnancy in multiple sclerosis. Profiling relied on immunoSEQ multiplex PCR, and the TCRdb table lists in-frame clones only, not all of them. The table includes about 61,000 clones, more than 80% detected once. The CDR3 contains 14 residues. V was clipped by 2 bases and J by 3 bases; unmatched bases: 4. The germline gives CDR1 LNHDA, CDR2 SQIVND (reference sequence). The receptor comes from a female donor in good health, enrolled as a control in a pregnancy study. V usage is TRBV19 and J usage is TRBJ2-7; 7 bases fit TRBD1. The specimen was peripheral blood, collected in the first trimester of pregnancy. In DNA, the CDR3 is TGTGCCAGTAGTATAAGGGACAGCTACTACGAGCAGTACTTC. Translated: CASSIRDSYYEQYF.